The source of this T cell receptor beta chain is a study of shared clonotypes between healthy human individuals. Findings and caveats of the study: Represented diversity, genetic and exposure-history alike, was limited by few donors.

Of note for this clone: Antigen: not known.

The method was immunoSEQ multiplex PCR; TCRdb's version includes in-frame clones alone and lacks a portion of them. The sample consists of 780,000 or so clones, roughly 72% of them appearing once. This clonotype originated in a woman aged 25-40 years in good health. Input material: memory CD4+ T cells sorted from blood. Documented subset: CD45RA-negative fraction.

The CDR3 nucleotides are TGTGCCAGCTCCCTTGGCGGTAACTATGGCTACACCTTC. This codes for CASSLGGNYGYTF. The chain links TRBV2 to TRBJ1-2; D remains unclear. Germline loops: CDR1 SNHLY, CDR2 FYNNEI. The CDR3 is made up of 13 amino acids. Trimming cost V 8 bases and J 1 base, with 11 bases left between them.